The 24 T cell receptor beta chains given below trace back to one sample, sequenced in a study of T cells after somatic rescue of genetic block. Assay used: immunoSEQ multiplex PCR; TCRdb lists only in-frame clones, some missing. Of roughly 65,000 clones in the sample, 92% are singletons; the top ten hold over 2.5%. Input material: peripheral blood mononuclear cells (PBMCs). Every receptor here comes from a middle-aged man.

V is TRBV5-1 and J is TRBJ1-3; D unresolved. From germline, CDR1 is SGHRS and CDR2 YFSETQ. This CDR3 is 16 amino acids long. V gave up 0 bases and J gave up 3 bases, with 13 bases separating them. The CDR3 here is CASSLATRGNGNTIYF. CDR3 DNA: TGCGCCAGCAGCTTGGCCACGCGGGGAAATGGAAACACCATATATTTT.

The chain couples TRBV5-6 to TRBJ2-7; D is perhaps TRBD1 or TRBD2 (5 bases each). V lost 1 base, J lost 3 bases, and 11 bases lay in between. Germline lookup yields CDR1 SGHDT and CDR2 YYEEEE. The CDR3 length is 14 residues. The CDR3 region is CASSLRPGSYEQYF. CDR3 DNA: TGTGCCAGCAGCTTGAGGCCAGGGAGCTACGAGCAGTACTTC.

This clone occurred once. V and J are TRBV5-5 and TRBJ1-5; D gene unclear. Germline assignment: CDR1 SGHKS and CDR2 YYEKEE (reference sequence). The CDR3 runs 13 residues. V was trimmed by 4 bases and J by 8 bases, leaving 13 bases between them. CDR3: CASSVVGREPQHF. The DNA for the CDR3 is TGTGCCAGCAGCGTAGTGGGCCGCGAGCCCCAGCATTTT.

CDR3 in amino acids: CASSLGENEQFF. CDR3 bases: TGTGCCAGCAGCTTGGGGGAAAATGAGCAGTTCTTC. J is TRBJ2-1 and V is TRBV5-5; no reliable D call. The CDR3 is 12 amino acids. V gave up 0 bases and J gave up 7 bases, with 5 bases separating them. CDR1 is SGHKS, CDR2 YYEKEE, per germline (reference sequence).

This clone was seen only a few times. The chain recombines TRBV7-9 with TRBJ2-7, with 7 bases matching TRBD1. The V gene end was trimmed by 4 bases and the J gene end by 2 bases; junction bases not matched to a gene: 5. The CDR3 is 14 residues long. Germline V gene data show CDR1 as SEHNR and CDR2 as FQNEAQ (reference sequence). CDR3 amino acids: CASSSDRVPYEQYF. DNA for the CDR3: TGTGCCAGCAGCTCCGACAGGGTCCCCTACGAGCAGTACTTC.

The V and J genes are TRBV7-9 and TRBJ1-4; 9 nucleotides agree with TRBD1. The CDR3 contains 16 residues. The ends lost 5 bases at V and 4 bases at J; junction bases unmatched: 8. Germline CDR1 and CDR2: SEHNR and FQNEAQ (reference sequence). In nucleotides, the CDR3 is TGTGCCAGCAGCCCCACTCGACAGGGGGTTAATGAAAAACTGTTTTTT. It encodes CASSPTRQGVNEKLFF.

The V gene is TRBV11-2, the J gene TRBJ2-1, with a tentative D call TRBD2 (6 bases). This CDR3 has 15 amino acids. Deletions cut 5 bases from V and 9 bases from J, with 20 bases between. Per germline, CDR1 SGHAT and CDR2 FQNNGV. The CDR3 DNA is TGTGCCAGCAGCCGAAAGACTAGTGACGGCGGTGAGCAGTTCTTC. Protein sequence: CASSRKTSDGGEQFF.

The gene calls are TRBV6-5 and TRBJ1-4; 9 bases are shared with TRBD1. V was clipped by 5 bases and J by 7 bases; unmatched bases: 5. CDR1 MNHEY and CDR2 SVGAGI come from the germline V gene. The CDR3 runs 14 residues. CDR3 amino acids: CASSAGQGSEKLFF. CDR3 sequence (DNA): TGTGCCAGCAGTGCGGGACAGGGTAGTGAAAAACTGTTTTTT.

The rearrangement joins TRBV6-5 to TRBJ2-1; 8 bases line up with TRBD2. Trimming took 0 bases from V and 6 from J; bases not matched to a gene: 7. The germline V gene has CDR1 MNHEY and CDR2 SVGAGI. The CDR3 is 16 residues long. The CDR3 DNA sequence: TGTGCCAGCAGTTACTCGTCCAGCGGGAGTAGCAATGAGCAGTTCTTC. Translated, it gives CASSYSSSGSSNEQFF.

J is TRBJ2-5 and V is TRBV5-1; D is possibly TRBD1 or TRBD2 (6 bases each). V was cut by 0 bases and J by 3 bases, with 15 bases left in between. The CDR3 runs to 16 residues. From germline, CDR1 is SGHRS and CDR2 YFSETQ. The CDR3 DNA sequence: TGCGCCAGCAGCTTGGGTCTGGCCGGGGGCGAAGAGACCCAGTACTTC. Residues: CASSLGLAGGEETQYF. The full variable domain, its missing parts supplied by reference TRBV5-1 and TRBJ2-5, is KAGVTQTPRYLIKTRGQQVTLSCSPISGHRSVSWYQQTPGQGLQFLFEYFSETQRNKGNFPGRFSGRQFSNSRSEMNVSTLELGDSALYLCASSLGLAGGEETQYFGPGTRLLVL.

The rearrangement joins TRBV9 to TRBJ1-1, with D possibly matching TRBD1 (6 bases). Per the germline V gene, CDR1 is SGDLS and CDR2 is YYNGEE. The V end was cut by 0 bases, the J end by 3 bases, with 12 bases between. CDR3 length: 15 amino acids. The CDR3 DNA reads TGTGCCAGCAGCGTAGGGTCAGGGGCCGACACTGAAGCTTTCTTT. Translated, it gives CASSVGSGADTEAFF.

The V and J genes are TRBV6-6 and TRBJ2-1; possible D gene TRBD2, 5 bases. Trimming left V 0 bases short and J 4 bases short, with 13 bases between. The germline V gene has CDR1 MNHNY and CDR2 SVGAGI (reference sequence). The CDR3 covers 16 residues. This CDR3 is CASSYSREGAYNEQFF. The CDR3 DNA reads as TGTGCCAGCAGTTACTCGCGAGAGGGCGCGTACAATGAGCAGTTCTTC.

This clone showed up just once. The rearrangement links TRBV9 to TRBJ1-5, with D unclear. Germline V CDR1 and CDR2: SGDLS, YYNGEE. V lost 4 bases to trimming and J lost 7 bases, with 12 bases between them. The CDR3 spans 13 residues. The CDR3 loop is CASSPSPGQPQHF. CDR3 nucleotides: TGTGCCAGCAGCCCCTCCCCTGGCCAGCCCCAGCATTTT.

V and J are TRBV6-1 and TRBJ2-5, with D perhaps being TRBD1 or TRBD2 (5 bases each). The V end lost 6 bases, the J end lost 1 base, and 12 bases lay between the germline ends. CDR3 size: 14 residues. Germline CDR1 reads MNHNS; CDR2 reads SASEGT. The CDR3 region is CASRPVGTQETQYF. DNA of the CDR3: TGTGCCAGCAGGCCCGTAGGGACCCAAGAGACCCAGTACTTC.

The rearrangement joins TRBV5-6 to TRBJ2-3; no definite D call. The length of the CDR3 is 14 residues. V was cut by 2 bases and J by 0 bases, with 7 bases left in between. CDR1 SGHDT and CDR2 YYEEEE come from the germline V gene. Written as DNA, the CDR3 is TGTGCCAGCAGCTTCGGGCGTAGCACAGATACGCAGTATTTT. It codes for CASSFGRSTDTQYF.

The rearrangement links TRBV7-9 to TRBJ2-7; perhaps TRBD2 as D (6 bases). Germline V gene sequence: CDR1 SEHNR, CDR2 FQNEAQ (reference sequence). V lost 8 bases and J lost 2, with 13 bases in between. CDR3 size: 13 residues. The CDR3 coding sequence is TGTGCCAGCGTTGGGGGGATCGCCTACGAGCAGTACTTC. As protein: CASVGGIAYEQYF. The full variable domain, with the rest looked up from reference TRBV7-9 and TRBJ2-7, is DTGVSQNPRHKITKRGQNVTFRCDPISEHNRLYWYRQTLGQGPEFLTYFQNEAQLEKSRLLSDRFSAERPKGSFSTLEIQRTEQGDSAMYLCASVGGIAYEQYFGPGTRLTVT.

The V and J genes are TRBV28 and TRBJ2-1, with 10 bases aligning to TRBD2. The ends lost 6 bases at V and 10 bases at J; junction bases unmatched: 18. Germline V gene sequence: CDR1 MDHEN, CDR2 SYDVKM. This CDR3 comprises 17 residues. Written as DNA, the CDR3 is TGTGCCAGCAGCTGCCTAGCGGGGGCCCGCTGTACGGGGGAGCAGTTCTTC. It yields the protein CASSCLAGARCTGEQFF.

This chain joins TRBV11-2 and TRBJ2-2; D assignment may be TRBD1 or TRBD2 (6 bases each). Germline assignment: CDR1 SGHAT and CDR2 FQNNGV. The CDR3 consists of 14 residues. The V gene lost 0 bases and the J gene lost 9 bases, with 11 bases spanning the gap. In DNA, the CDR3 is TGTGCCAGCAGCTTAGAGGAGGGGGGACGGGAGCTGTTTTTT. It codes for CASSLEEGGRELFF. The full variable domain, completed using reference TRBV11-2 and TRBJ2-2, is EAGVAQSPRYKIIEKRQSVAFWCNPISGHATLYWYQQILGQGPKLLIQFQNNGVVDDSQLPKDRFSAERLKGVDSTLKIQPAKLEDSAVYLCASSLEEGGRELFFGEGSRLTVL.

The genes are TRBV21-1 and TRBJ1-5; TRBD1, the table's D call, was not compared with the DNA. TRBV21-1 is termed a pseudogene. This CDR3 has 15 amino acids. The CDR3 region is CASSDRGYRNQPQHF. The CDR3 bases are TGTGCCAGCAGCGACAGGGGGTACCGCAATCAGCCCCAGCATTTT.

The CDR3 nucleotides read TGTGCCAGCAGCTTAGCGGAGAGGGTAGCCAAAAACATTCAGTACTTC. Its translation: CASSLAERVAKNIQYF. The rearrangement links TRBV7-9 to TRBJ2-4; possible D gene TRBD2, 5 bases. Per the germline V gene, CDR1 is SEHNR and CDR2 is FQNEAQ (reference sequence). V was clipped by 0 bases and J by 0 bases, with 9 bases between them. The CDR3 has 16 residues.

The V call is TRBV5-1, the J call TRBJ2-6; TRBD1 matches 7 bases. V lost 5 bases to trimming and J lost 0 bases; unmatched junction nucleotides: 5. CDR1 is SGHRS, CDR2 YFSETQ, per germline. The CDR3 is made up of 16 amino acids. Here the CDR3 DNA reads TGCGCCAGCAGAACCGGACAGGACTCTGGGGCCAACGTCCTGACTTTC. Amino acids: CASRTGQDSGANVLTF.

The gene calls are TRBV2 and TRBJ1-4; D gene unclear. CDR1 is SNHLY and CDR2 is FYNNEI in the germline V gene. The V and J ends lost 4 bases and 7 bases respectively, with 13 bases between them. The CDR3 runs 14 residues. CDR3: CASSGPGISEKLFF. The CDR3 coding sequence is TGTGCCAGCAGTGGTCCGGGAATTAGTGAAAAACTGTTTTTT.

The rearrangement uses TRBV4-3 and TRBJ2-4; D remains unclear. CDR3 length: 17 amino acids. Germline CDR1 LGHNA, CDR2 YSLEER. Trimming removed 3 bases from V and 0 bases from J, with 15 bases in between. The CDR3 loop reads CASSHQPRLLAKNIQYF. The CDR3 DNA sequence: TGCGCCAGCAGCCACCAACCTCGACTGCTAGCCAAAAACATTCAGTACTTC.

The chain is built from TRBV6-5 and TRBJ1-6; no reliable D call. Germline assignment: CDR1 MNHEY and CDR2 SVGAGI. Trimming pared 5 bases from V and 9 bases from J, leaving 14 bases between. The CDR3 is 14 amino acids. CDR3 nucleotides: TGTGCCAGCAGTCGGACCAAGATGGCTTCACCCCTCCACTTT. Translating it yields CASSRTKMASPLHF.